These 28 T cell receptor beta chains share one sample of origin, sequenced in a study of blood T cell repertoires in COVID-19. Sequencing was performed with immunoSEQ multiplex PCR; in TCRdb, only in-frame clones are kept and a portion is missing. The sample yields under 500,000 clones, 80% to 90% seen once. Sample: PBMCs or T cells enriched from blood (not recorded which). All receptors derive from a young man who had recovered from COVID-19.

For the CDR3, the DNA is TGTGCCACCAGTGAACTAGCGGGAGACACCGGGGAGCTGTTTTTT. Its translation is CATSELAGDTGELFF. This chain links TRBV24-1 with TRBJ2-2; 11 nucleotides line up with TRBD2. Germline assignment: CDR1 KGHDR and CDR2 SFDVKD. There are 15 residues in the CDR3. V shed 4 bases, J shed 3 bases, and the junction held 0 bases outside the gene matches.

This sequence joins TRBV21-1 and TRBJ1-3; the DNA was not compared with TRBD1, the D call given in the table. TRBV21-1 corresponds to a pseudogene. The CDR3 is 18 amino acids. Written as DNA, the CDR3 is TGTGCCAGCAGCAAAGTAGGGGGACAGATCATTCCTGGAAACACCATATATTTT. This sequence encodes CASSKVGGQIIPGNTIYF.

This rearrangement joins TRBV27 to TRBJ1-3, with D possibly matching TRBD1 (6 bases). Germline values: CDR1 MNHEY, CDR2 SMNVEV (reference sequence). Trimming stripped 5 bases from V and 7 bases from J, with 18 bases between. The CDR3 runs 15 residues. CDR3 amino acids: CASSPRTALVNTIYF. The CDR3 nucleotides read TGTGCCAGCAGTCCCCGGACAGCACTGGTTAACACCATATATTTT.

The gene calls are TRBV24-1 and TRBJ2-3; weak D call: TRBD1 (5 bases). The CDR3 sequence is 14 residues long. Trimming shortened V by 6 bases and J by 4 bases, and 13 bases separated the two germline ends. Germline loops: CDR1 KGHDR, CDR2 SFDVKD. The CDR3 DNA reads as TGTGCCACCAGTAAAACAGGTATTGCAGATACGCAGTATTTT. Translation gives CATSKTGIADTQYF.

V is TRBV7-9 and J is TRBJ1-2; 8 bases line up with TRBD1. V lost 5 bases and J lost 5; bases outside the gene matches: 4. The germline V gene has CDR1 SEHNR and CDR2 FQNEAQ (reference sequence). The CDR3 consists of 13 residues. The CDR3 DNA reads as TGTGCCAGCAGCACCGGGACAGGATATGGCTACACCTTC. Its translation is CASSTGTGYGYTF.

V is TRBV28 and J is TRBJ2-7, with 7 bases aligning to TRBD2. Unmatched junction bases numbered 4, after V lost 3 bases and J lost 2 bases. Per the germline V gene, CDR1 is MDHEN and CDR2 is SYDVKM. There are 14 residues in the CDR3. The chain's CDR3 is CASSFTSDAYEQYF. As DNA, the CDR3 is TGTGCCAGCAGTTTCACTAGCGACGCCTACGAGCAGTACTTC.

The CDR3 region has the DNA TGCAGTGCTAGTGGGACTAGTTTCGATGAGCAGTTCTTC. This gives the protein CSASGTSFDEQFF. The chain uses TRBV20-1 and TRBJ2-1; 8 bases are shared with TRBD2. CDR1 is DFQATT, CDR2 SNEGSKA, per germline (reference sequence). There are 13 residues in the CDR3. The ends lost 3 bases at V and 8 bases at J; junction bases unmatched: 6.

This chain links TRBV11-1 with TRBJ2-1; 14 bases align to TRBD2. The CDR3 runs to 15 residues. Germline assignment: CDR1 SGHAT and CDR2 FQDESV (reference sequence). Trimming cost V 6 bases and J 10 bases; bases outside gene matches: 8. The CDR3 DNA reads as TGTGCCAGCAGTGGGACTAGCGGGAGCAGTTCCGAGCAGTTCTTC. It yields the protein CASSGTSGSSSEQFF. Based on the CDR3 plus reference TRBV11-1 and TRBJ2-1, the full variable domain is EAEVAQSPRYKITEKSQAVAFWCDPISGHATLYWYRQILGQGPELLVQFQDESVVDDSQLPKDRFSAERLKGVDSTLKIQPAELGDSAMYLCASSGTSGSSSEQFFGPGTRLTVL.

The V call is TRBV27, the J call TRBJ2-1; 8 nucleotides match TRBD2. CDR1 and CDR2 (germline): MNHEY, SMNVEV (reference sequence). With V trimmed by 6 bases and J by 9 bases, 4 bases remained unmatched. This CDR3 region has 12 residues. CDR3 bases: TGTGCCAGCAGGGGACTAGTATTTGAGCAGTTCTTC. It specifies CASRGLVFEQFF.

V gene TRBV3-1 (or the pseudogene TRBV3-2) combines with J gene TRBJ1-5; 7 bases are a match to TRBD1. This CDR3 is 15 amino acids long. Per the germline V gene, CDR1 is LGHDT and CDR2 is YNNKEL (reference sequence). J was trimmed by 7 bases and V by 1 base; bases with no gene match: 7. The CDR3 region is CASSQGTGVWQPQHF. The CDR3 DNA is TGTGCCAGCAGCCAAGGAACAGGGGTCTGGCAGCCCCAGCATTTT.

This rearrangement joins TRBV5-6 to TRBJ2-3, with 8 bases matching TRBD1. V lost 4 bases to trimming and J lost 7 bases; unmatched junction nucleotides: 11. CDR3 size: 15 residues. Germline V gene lookup returns CDR1 SGHDT and CDR2 YYEEEE. The CDR3 reads CASSLRDRTFHTQYF. DNA for the CDR3: TGTGCCAGCAGCCTCCGGGACAGGACCTTCCATACGCAGTATTTT.

The rearrangement uses TRBV30 and TRBJ1-6; D is perhaps TRBD1 (5 bases). V was clipped by 2 bases and J by 0 bases, with 20 bases between them. Germline-derived CDR1 and CDR2 are GTSNPN and SVGIG (reference sequence). CDR3 length: 19 amino acids. In DNA form, the CDR3 reads TGTGCCTGGAGTCCCACGGCCGGGACTGACTTCTCCTATAATTCACCCCTCCACTTT. Encoded protein: CAWSPTAGTDFSYNSPLHF.

For this clone: Other DNA sequences in this sample translate to the same CDR3. DNA for the CDR3: TGCGCCAGCAGCTTGGTCGGAGGGCCCGAGCAGTACTTC. Translation gives CASSLVGGPEQYF. The chain has TRBV5-1 and TRBJ2-7; TRBD2 might be the D (6 bases). Germline CDR1 reads SGHRS; CDR2 reads YFSETQ. The V end lost 0 bases, the J end lost 6 bases, and 10 bases lay between the germline ends. This CDR3 is 13 amino acids long.

The CDR3 sequence: CATSRDLGTENQPQHF. CDR3 DNA: TGTGCCACCAGCAGAGATCTTGGGACAGAAAATCAGCCCCAGCATTTT. The chain carries TRBV15 and TRBJ1-5; TRBD1 agrees at 7 bases. V lost 0 bases and J lost 4; bases outside the gene matches: 6. Germline CDR1 LNHNV, CDR2 YYDKDF (reference sequence). The CDR3 contains 16 residues.

This chain connects TRBV20-1 to TRBJ2-1; 12 nucleotides line up with TRBD2. Germline-derived CDR1 and CDR2 are DFQATT and SNEGSKA (reference sequence). After removal of 3 bases from V and 6 bases from J, the junction contained 3 bases not matched to a gene. This CDR3 is 14 amino acids long. CDR3 in DNA: TGCAGTGCTAGTCTAGCGGGAGGGCCCAATGAGCAGTTCTTC. It yields the protein CSASLAGGPNEQFF.

This clone has just one count. J is TRBJ1-5 and V is TRBV5-3, with a tentative D call TRBD1 (6 bases). TRBV5-3 qualifies as an ORF whose function is uncertain. CDR3 length: 15 residues. The V gene lost 4 bases and the J gene lost 0 bases, with 11 bases spanning the gap. The CDR3 nucleotides are TGTGCCAGAAGCCCTTCAGGGGATAGCAATCAGCCCCAGCATTTT. As protein: CARSPSGDSNQPQHF.

CDR3 in DNA: TGTGCCAGCAGCGTAGGTCGGGGTGAGTCTGAAGCTTTCTTT. This codes for CASSVGRGESEAFF. The chain links TRBV9 to TRBJ1-1; D call uncertain. CDR1 SGDLS and CDR2 YYNGEE come from the germline V gene. This CDR3 has 14 amino acids. Between the trimmed V and J ends, which lost 0 bases and 6 bases, there was a span of 12 bases.

This clone appeared once. This chain links TRBV18 with TRBJ2-1, with 8 bases fitting TRBD1. V shed 6 bases, J shed 8 bases, and the junction held 15 bases outside the gene matches. CDR3 length equals 16 residues. Germline V gene data show CDR1 as KGHSH and CDR2 as LQKENI. CDR3 in amino acids: CASSHTGQGVSDEQFF. The CDR3 DNA is TGTGCCAGCTCCCACACTGGACAGGGAGTGAGCGATGAGCAGTTCTTC.

The CDR3 sequence is CASSISGDQPQHF. The CDR3 bases are TGTGCCAGCAGCATCTCAGGGGATCAGCCCCAGCATTTT. The rearrangement links TRBV7-9 to TRBJ1-5, with a tentative D call TRBD1 (6 bases). There are 13 residues in the CDR3. V lost 5 bases, J lost 5 bases, and 10 bases lay in between. Germline CDR1 reads SEHNR; CDR2 reads FQNEAQ (reference sequence).

This clone occurred a few times. V usage is TRBV10-3 and J usage is TRBJ1-6, with TRBD1 identical over 7 bases. Trimming cost V 6 bases and J 5 bases; bases outside gene matches: 13. There are 17 residues in the CDR3. Germline V CDR1 and CDR2: ENHRY, SYGVKD. CDR3 protein: CAISGAGQILNNSPLHF. CDR3 nucleotide sequence: TGTGCCATCAGCGGGGCGGGACAGATACTAAATAATTCACCCCTCCACTTT.

This clone was detected only once. This chain uses TRBV30 with TRBJ1-2; no clear D. Trimming took off 3 bases at V and 5 bases at J, with 7 bases between the two ends. The CDR3 loop spans 11 amino acids. CDR1 is GTSNPN and CDR2 is SVGIG in the germline V gene (reference sequence). This CDR3 is CAWSTGYGYTF. The CDR3, as DNA: TGTGCCTGGAGCACGGGGTATGGCTACACCTTC.

This chain joins TRBV28 and TRBJ1-2; 8 bases are a match to TRBD1. Trimming took 6 bases from V and 13 from J; bases not matched to a gene: 16. The CDR3 is 14 amino acids. The V gene's germline CDR1 is MDHEN and CDR2 SYDVKM. The CDR3 loop reads CASSTQPQGAPSTF. The CDR3 DNA sequence: TGTGCCAGCAGCACACAACCGCAGGGGGCGCCGTCCACCTTC.

In this sample, this clone turned up once. The chain couples TRBV18 to TRBJ1-2; D remains ambiguous. The CDR3 extends over 13 amino acids. V was shortened by 4 bases and J by 3 bases, with 9 bases between the two germline ends. The germline V gene has CDR1 KGHSH and CDR2 LQKENI. Here the CDR3 reads CASSHPNDYGYTF. CDR3 coding DNA: TGTGCCAGCTCACATCCTAACGACTATGGCTACACCTTC.

CDR3 DNA sequence: TGTGCCAGCAGAATAAACACTAGGCGCAATGAGCAGTTCTTC. Translating gives CASRINTRRNEQFF. This rearrangement joins TRBV27 to TRBJ2-1, with D possibly TRBD2 on 5 matching bases. With 6 bases removed from V and 6 bases from J, the gap between germline ends came to 15 bases. The CDR3 loop spans 14 amino acids. CDR1 is MNHEY, CDR2 SMNVEV, per germline (reference sequence).

V and J are TRBV5-1 and TRBJ2-7, with a possible D match to TRBD2 (6 bases). Trimming pared 1 base from V and 6 bases from J, leaving 11 bases between. The CDR3 is made up of 13 amino acids. From germline, CDR1 is SGHRS and CDR2 YFSETQ. CDR3 in amino acids: CASSLLGEVEQYF. CDR3 sequence (DNA): TGCGCCAGCAGCTTGTTGGGGGAGGTCGAGCAGTACTTC.

This clone was counted once. This chain's CDR3 is CASSLKGVGYNEQFF. DNA for the CDR3: TGTGCCAGCAGCTTAAAAGGGGTGGGGTACAATGAGCAGTTCTTC. The chain has TRBV7-9 and TRBJ2-1; maybe TRBD1 (5 bases). Germline-derived CDR1 and CDR2 are SEHNR and FQNEAQ (reference sequence). The CDR3 consists of 15 residues. V lost 2 bases to trimming and J lost 4 bases, with 12 bases between them. Drawing the rest from reference TRBV7-9 and TRBJ2-1, the complete variable domain is DTGVSQNPRHKITKRGQNVTFRCDPISEHNRLYWYRQTLGQGPEFLTYFQNEAQLEKSRLLSDRFSAERPKGSFSTLEIQRTEQGDSAMYLCASSLKGVGYNEQFFGPGTRLTVL.

V usage is TRBV5-4 and J usage is TRBJ1-2; 7 nucleotides align to TRBD1. The CDR3 totals 12 residues. J was trimmed by 5 bases and V by 7 bases; bases with no gene match: 5. Germline loops: CDR1 SGHNT, CDR2 YYREEE (reference sequence). Here the CDR3 reads CASFDREYGYTF. The CDR3 DNA is TGTGCCAGCTTTGACAGGGAGTATGGCTACACCTTC.

This CDR3 is CASGLARKQSGSAFAGEQFF. CDR3 DNA: TGTGCTAGTGGTTTGGCGCGGAAGCAAAGCGGGAGCGCATTCGCGGGGGAGCAGTTCTTC. The gene calls are TRBV12-5 and TRBJ2-1; 8 bases map to TRBD2. V shed 1 base and J 10 bases; nucleotides not matched to a gene: 24. The V gene's germline CDR1 is LGHNT and CDR2 FRNRAP. This CDR3 has 20 amino acids.